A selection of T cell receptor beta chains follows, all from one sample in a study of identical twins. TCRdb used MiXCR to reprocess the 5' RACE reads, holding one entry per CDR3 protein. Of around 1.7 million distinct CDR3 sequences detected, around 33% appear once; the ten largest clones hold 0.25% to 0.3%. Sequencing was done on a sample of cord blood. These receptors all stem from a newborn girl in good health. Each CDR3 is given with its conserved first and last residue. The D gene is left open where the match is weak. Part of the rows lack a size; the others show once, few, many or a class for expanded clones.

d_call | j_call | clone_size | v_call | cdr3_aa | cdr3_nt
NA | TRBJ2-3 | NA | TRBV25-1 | CASPQSSTDTQYF | TGTGCCAGCCCTCAATCGAGCACAGATACGCAGTATTTT
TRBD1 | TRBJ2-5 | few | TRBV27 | CASRSGTGSTQYF | TGTGCCAGCAGGTCCGGGACAGGGTCGACCCAGTACTTC
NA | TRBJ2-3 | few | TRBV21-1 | CASSKKTGADTQYF | TGTGCCAGCAGCAAAAAGACTGGGGCAGATACGCAGTATTTT
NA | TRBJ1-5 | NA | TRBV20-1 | CSARQGSDDQPQHF | TGCAGTGCTAGACAGGGTTCTGACGATCAGCCCCAGCATTTT
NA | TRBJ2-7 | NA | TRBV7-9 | CASSFQGPGSHEQYF | TGTGCCAGCAGCTTTCAGGGTCCAGGGAGCCACGAGCAGTACTTC
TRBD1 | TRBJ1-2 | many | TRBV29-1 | CSVGQGGYTF | TGCAGCGTTGGACAGGGTGGCTACACCTTC
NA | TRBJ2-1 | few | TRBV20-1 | CSARWGDEQFF | TGCAGTGCTAGATGGGGCGATGAGCAGTTCTTC
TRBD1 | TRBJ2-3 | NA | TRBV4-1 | CASSQPGTGKVDTQYF | TGCGCCAGCAGCCAACCCGGGACAGGGAAGGTAGATACGCAGTATTTT
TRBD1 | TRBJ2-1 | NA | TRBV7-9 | CASSLGRTGSMDEQFF | TGTGCCAGCAGCTTAGGACGGACAGGGTCCATGGATGAGCAGTTCTTC
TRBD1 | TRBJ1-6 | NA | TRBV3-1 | CASSQDRLGQVNSPPHF | TGTGCCAGCAGCCAAGATAGACTGGGACAGGTGAATTCACCCCCCCACTTT
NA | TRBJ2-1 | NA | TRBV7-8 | CASSPLPSSSYNEQFF | TGTGCCAGCAGCCCCCTTCCCTCGAGCTCCTACAATGAGCAGTTCTTC
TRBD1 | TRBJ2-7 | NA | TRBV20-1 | CSARLTGTGSYEQYF | TGCAGTGCTAGACTGACAGGGACGGGGTCCTACGAGCAGTACTTC